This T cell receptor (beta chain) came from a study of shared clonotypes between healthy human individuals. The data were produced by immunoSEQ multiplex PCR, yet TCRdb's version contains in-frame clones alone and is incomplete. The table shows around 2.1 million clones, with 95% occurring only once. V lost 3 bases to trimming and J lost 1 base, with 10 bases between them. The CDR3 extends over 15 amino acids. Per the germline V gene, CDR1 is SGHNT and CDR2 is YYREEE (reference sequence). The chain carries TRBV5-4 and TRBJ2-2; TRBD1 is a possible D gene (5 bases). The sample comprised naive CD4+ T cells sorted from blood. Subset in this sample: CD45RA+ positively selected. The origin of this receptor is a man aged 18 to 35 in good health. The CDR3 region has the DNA TGTGCCAGCAGCTCACAAACAGGGAACACCGGGGAGCTGTTTTTT. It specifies CASSSQTGNTGELFF.